The present T cell receptor (beta chain) was sequenced within a study of blood T cell repertoires in COVID-19. Enrollment of patients from Seattle took place during active infection, with longitudinal follow-up. Profiled with immunoSEQ multiplex PCR; TCRdb holds only in-frame clones, not every one. The sample contains 300,000 to 400,000 clones, roughly 90% of which appear only once. Looked up from germline, CDR1 is LNHDA and CDR2 is SQIVND (reference sequence). This CDR3 contains 13 residues. V lost 5 bases and J lost 1, with 8 bases in between. Sequenced input: peripheral blood. The TCR sequence derives from a woman aged 70-85 years with COVID-19, enrolled during active disease. The V gene is TRBV19, the J gene TRBJ1-1, with D hard to call. The CDR3 DNA follows: TGTGCCAGTAGTTGGGCAGGGAACACTGAAGCTTTCTTT. It codes for CASSWAGNTEAFF.